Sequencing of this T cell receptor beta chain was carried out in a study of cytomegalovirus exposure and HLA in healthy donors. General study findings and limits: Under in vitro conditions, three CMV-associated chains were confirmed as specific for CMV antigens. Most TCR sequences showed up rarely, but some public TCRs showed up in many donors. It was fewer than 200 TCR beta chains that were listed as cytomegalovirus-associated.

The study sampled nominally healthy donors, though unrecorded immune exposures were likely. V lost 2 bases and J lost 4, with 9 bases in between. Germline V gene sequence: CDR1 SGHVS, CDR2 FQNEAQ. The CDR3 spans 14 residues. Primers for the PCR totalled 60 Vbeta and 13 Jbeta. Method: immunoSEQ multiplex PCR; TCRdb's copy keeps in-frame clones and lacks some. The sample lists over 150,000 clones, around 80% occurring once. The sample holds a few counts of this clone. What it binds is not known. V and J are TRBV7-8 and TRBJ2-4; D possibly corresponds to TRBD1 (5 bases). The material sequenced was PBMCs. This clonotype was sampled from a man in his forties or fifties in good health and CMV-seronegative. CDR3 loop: CASSLPAGKNIQYF. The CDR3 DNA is TGTGCCAGCAGCTTACCCGCAGGGAAAAACATTCAGTACTTC.